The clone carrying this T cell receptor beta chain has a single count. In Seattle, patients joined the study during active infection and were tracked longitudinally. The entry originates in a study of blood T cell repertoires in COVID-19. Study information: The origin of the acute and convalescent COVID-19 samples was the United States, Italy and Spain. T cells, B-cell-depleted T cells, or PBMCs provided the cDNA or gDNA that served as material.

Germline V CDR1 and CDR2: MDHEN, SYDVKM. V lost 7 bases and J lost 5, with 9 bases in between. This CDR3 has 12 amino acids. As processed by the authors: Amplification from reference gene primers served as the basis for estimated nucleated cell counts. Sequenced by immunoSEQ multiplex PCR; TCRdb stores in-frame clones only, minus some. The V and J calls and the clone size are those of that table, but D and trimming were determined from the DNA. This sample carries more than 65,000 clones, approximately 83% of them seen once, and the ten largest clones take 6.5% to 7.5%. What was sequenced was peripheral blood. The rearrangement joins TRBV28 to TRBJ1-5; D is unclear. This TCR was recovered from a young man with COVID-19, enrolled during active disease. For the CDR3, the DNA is TGTGCCAGCACCGGTCGTGATCAGCCCCAGCATTTT. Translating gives CASTGRDQPQHF.